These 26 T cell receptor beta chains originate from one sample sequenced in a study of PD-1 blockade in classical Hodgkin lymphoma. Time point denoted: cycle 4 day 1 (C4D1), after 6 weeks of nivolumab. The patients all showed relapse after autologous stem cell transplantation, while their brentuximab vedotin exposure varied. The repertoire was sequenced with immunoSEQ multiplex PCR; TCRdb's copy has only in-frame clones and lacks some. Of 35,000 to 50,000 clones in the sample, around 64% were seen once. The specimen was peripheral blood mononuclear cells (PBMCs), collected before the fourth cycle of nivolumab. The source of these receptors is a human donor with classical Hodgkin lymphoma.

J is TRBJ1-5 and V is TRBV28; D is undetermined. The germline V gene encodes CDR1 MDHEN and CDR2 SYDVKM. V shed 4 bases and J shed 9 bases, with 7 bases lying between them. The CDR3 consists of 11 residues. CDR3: CASSSLVPQHF. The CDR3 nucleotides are TGTGCCAGCAGTTCCCTTGTGCCCCAGCATTTT.

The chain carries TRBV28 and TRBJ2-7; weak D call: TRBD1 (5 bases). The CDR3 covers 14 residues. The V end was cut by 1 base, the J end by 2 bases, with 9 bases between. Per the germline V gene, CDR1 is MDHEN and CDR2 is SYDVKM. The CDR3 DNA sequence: TGTGCCAGCAGTTTATTTAGCAGGGCCTACGAGCAGTACTTC. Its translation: CASSLFSRAYEQYF.

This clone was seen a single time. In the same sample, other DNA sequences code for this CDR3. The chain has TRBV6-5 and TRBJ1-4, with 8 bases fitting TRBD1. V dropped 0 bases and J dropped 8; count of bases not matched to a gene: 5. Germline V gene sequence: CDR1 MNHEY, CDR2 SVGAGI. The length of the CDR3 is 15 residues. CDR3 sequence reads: CASSYSQGAGEKLFF. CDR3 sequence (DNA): TGTGCCAGCAGTTACTCGCAGGGGGCGGGAGAAAAACTGTTTTTT.

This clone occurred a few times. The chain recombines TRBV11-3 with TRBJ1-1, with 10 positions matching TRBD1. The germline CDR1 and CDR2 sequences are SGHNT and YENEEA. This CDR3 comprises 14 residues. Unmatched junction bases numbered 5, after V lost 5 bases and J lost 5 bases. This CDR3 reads CASSRGQGSTEAFF. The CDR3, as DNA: TGTGCCAGCAGCAGGGGACAGGGGAGTACTGAAGCTTTCTTT.

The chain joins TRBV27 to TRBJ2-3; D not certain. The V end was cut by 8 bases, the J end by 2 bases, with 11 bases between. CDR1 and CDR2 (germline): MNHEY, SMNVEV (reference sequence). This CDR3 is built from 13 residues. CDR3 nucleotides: TGTGCCAGCGGGCGACCTACCACAGATACGCAGTATTTT. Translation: CASGRPTTDTQYF.

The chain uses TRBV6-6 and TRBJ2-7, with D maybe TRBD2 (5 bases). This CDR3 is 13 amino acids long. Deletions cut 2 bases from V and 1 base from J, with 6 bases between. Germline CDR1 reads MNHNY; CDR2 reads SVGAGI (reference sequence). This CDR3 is CASSYERSYEQYF. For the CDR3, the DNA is TGTGCCAGCAGTTACGAGCGGTCCTACGAGCAGTACTTC.

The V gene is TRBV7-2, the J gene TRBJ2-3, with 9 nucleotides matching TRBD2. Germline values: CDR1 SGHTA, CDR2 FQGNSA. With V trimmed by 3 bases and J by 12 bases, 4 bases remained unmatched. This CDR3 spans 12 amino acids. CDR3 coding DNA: TGTGCCAGCAGCTTGGGGACTAGCCTCCAGTATTTT. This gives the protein CASSLGTSLQYF.

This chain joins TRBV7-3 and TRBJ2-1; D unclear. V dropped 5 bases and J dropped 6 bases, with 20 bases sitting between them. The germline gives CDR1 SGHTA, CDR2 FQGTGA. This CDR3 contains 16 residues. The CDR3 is CASSPTSSATTNEQFF. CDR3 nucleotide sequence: TGTGCCAGCAGCCCTACATCCAGCGCTACGACCAATGAGCAGTTCTTC. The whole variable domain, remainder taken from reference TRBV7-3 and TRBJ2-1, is GAGVSQTPSNKVTEKGKYVELRCDPISGHTALYWYRQSLGQGPEFLIYFQGTGAADDSGLPNDRFFAVRPEGSVSTLKIQRTERGDSAVYLCASSPTSSATTNEQFFGPGTRLTVL.

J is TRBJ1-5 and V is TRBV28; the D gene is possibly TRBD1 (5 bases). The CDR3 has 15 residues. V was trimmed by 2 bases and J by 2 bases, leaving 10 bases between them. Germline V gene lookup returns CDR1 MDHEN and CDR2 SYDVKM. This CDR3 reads CASSLAGNGNQPQHF. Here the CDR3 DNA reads TGTGCCAGCAGTTTAGCAGGGAATGGCAATCAGCCCCAGCATTTT.

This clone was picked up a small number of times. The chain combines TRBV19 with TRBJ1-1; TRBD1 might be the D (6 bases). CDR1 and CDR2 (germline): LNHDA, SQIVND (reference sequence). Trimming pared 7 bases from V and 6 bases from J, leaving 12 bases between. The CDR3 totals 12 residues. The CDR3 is CASNNRAAEAFF. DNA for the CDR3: TGTGCCAGTAATAACAGGGCCGCTGAAGCTTTCTTT.

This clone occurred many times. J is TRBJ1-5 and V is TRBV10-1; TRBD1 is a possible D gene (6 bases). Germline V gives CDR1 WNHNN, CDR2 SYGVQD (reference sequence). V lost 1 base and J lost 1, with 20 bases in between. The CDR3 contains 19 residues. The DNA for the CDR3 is TGCGCCAGCAGTGAGTATGGTATAACAGGGAGGTTGAGCAATCAGCCCCAGCATTTT. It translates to CASSEYGITGRLSNQPQHF.

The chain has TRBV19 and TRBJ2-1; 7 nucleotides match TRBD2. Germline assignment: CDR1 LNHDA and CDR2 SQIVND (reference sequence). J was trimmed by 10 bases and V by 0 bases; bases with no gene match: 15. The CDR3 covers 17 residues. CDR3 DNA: TGTGCCAGTAGTATAGATAGAACAGCGGGGAGTCGGGGCGAGCAGTTCTTC. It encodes CASSIDRTAGSRGEQFF.

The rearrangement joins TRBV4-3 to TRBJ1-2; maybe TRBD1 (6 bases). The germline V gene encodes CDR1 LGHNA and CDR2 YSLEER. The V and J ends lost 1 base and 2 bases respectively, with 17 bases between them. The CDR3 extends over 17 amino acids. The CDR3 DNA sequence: TGCGCCAGCAGCCAAGCGGGGGGCAGCCTAGGGAACTATGGCTACACCTTC. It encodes CASSQAGGSLGNYGYTF.

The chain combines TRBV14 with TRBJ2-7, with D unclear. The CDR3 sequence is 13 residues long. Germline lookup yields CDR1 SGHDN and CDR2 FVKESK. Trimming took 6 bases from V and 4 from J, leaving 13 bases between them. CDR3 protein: CASSATLPYEQYF. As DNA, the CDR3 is TGTGCCAGCAGTGCTACCTTACCATACGAGCAGTACTTC.

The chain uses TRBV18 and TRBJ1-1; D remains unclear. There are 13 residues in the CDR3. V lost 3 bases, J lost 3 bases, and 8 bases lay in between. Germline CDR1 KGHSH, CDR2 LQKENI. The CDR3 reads CASSPSMDTEAFF. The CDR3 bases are TGTGCCAGCTCACCGTCGATGGACACTGAAGCTTTCTTT.

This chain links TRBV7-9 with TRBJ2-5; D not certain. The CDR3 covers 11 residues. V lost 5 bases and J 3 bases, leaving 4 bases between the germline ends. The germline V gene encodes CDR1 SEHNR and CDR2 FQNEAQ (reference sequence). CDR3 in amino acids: CASSAEETQYF. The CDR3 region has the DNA TGTGCCAGCAGCGCTGAAGAGACCCAGTACTTC. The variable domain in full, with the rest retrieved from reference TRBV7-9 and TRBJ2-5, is DTGVSQNPRHKITKRGQNVTFRCDPISEHNRLYWYRQTLGQGPEFLTYFQNEAQLEKSRLLSDRFSAERPKGSFSTLEIQRTEQGDSAMYLCASSAEETQYFGPGTRLLVL.

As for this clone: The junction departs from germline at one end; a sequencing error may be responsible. The CDR3: CASSLVLPGQVLF. In DNA, the CDR3 is TGTGCCAGCAGCTTAGTTCTTCCGGGACAGGTTCTTTTT. The chain couples TRBV7-6 to TRBJ2-3; 8 positions agree with TRBD1. There are 13 residues in the CDR3. CDR1 SGHVS and CDR2 FNYEAQ come from the germline V gene.

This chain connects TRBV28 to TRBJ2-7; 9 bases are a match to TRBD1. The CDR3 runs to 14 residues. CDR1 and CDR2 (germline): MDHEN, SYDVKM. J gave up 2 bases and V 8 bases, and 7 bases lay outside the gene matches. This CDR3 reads CASLGQGSTYEQYF. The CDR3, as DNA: TGTGCCAGCCTTGGACAGGGGAGTACCTACGAGCAGTACTTC.

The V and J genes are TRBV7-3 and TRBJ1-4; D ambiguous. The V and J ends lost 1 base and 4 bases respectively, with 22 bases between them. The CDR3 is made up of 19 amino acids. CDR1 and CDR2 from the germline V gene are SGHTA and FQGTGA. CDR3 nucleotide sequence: TGTGCCAGCAGCTTAAAACCCCCCGCCTTGACACCCGATAATGAAAAACTGTTTTTT. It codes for CASSLKPPALTPDNEKLFF.

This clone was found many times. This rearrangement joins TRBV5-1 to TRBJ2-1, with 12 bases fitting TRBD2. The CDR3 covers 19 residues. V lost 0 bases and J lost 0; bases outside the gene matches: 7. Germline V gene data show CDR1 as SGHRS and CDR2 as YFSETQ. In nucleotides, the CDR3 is TGCGCCAGCAGCTTGGAACTAGCGGGGGGCCCTAGCTCCTACAATGAGCAGTTCTTC. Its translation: CASSLELAGGPSSYNEQFF.

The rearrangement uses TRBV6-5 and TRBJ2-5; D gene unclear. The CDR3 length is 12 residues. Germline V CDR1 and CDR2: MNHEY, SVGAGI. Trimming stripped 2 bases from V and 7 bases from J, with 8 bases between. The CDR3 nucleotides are TGTGCCAGCAGTTACGAGGCAGGGACCCAGTACTTC. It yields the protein CASSYEAGTQYF.

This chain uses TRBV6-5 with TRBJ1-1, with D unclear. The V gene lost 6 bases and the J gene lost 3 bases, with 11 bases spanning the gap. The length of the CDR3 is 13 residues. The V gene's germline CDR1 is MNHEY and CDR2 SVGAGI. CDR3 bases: TGTGCCAGCAGGCACCGGACGGACACTGAAGCTTTCTTT. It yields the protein CASRHRTDTEAFF.

CDR3 protein: CARSIYPSVHTQYF. CDR3 nucleotide sequence: TGTGCCAGAAGCATATACCCAAGCGTGCATACGCAGTATTTT. V gene TRBV5-3 combines with J gene TRBJ2-3; D gene ambiguous. TRBV5-3 is noted as an ORF with a role that remains uncertain. V was pared by 4 bases and J by 7 bases, with 16 bases between. The CDR3 contains 14 residues.

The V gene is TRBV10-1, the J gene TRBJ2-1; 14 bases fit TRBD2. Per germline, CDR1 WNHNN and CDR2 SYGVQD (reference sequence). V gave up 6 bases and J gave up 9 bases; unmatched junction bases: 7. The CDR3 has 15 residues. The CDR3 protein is CASSLTSGGATEQFF. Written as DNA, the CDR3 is TGCGCCAGCAGCCTGACTAGCGGGGGGGCCACTGAGCAGTTCTTC.

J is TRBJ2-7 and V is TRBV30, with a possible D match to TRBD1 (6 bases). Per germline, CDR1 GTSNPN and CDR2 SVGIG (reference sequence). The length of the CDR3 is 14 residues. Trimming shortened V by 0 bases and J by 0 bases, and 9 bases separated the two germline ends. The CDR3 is CAWSVGQYSYEQYF. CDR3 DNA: TGTGCCTGGAGTGTCGGACAGTACTCCTACGAGCAGTACTTC.

The CDR3 region is CASSLGGASYEQYF. In DNA form, the CDR3 reads TGTGCCAGCAGCTTAGGGGGCGCCTCCTACGAGCAGTACTTC. The V and J genes are TRBV6-5 and TRBJ2-7; 7 nucleotides agree with TRBD1. V lost 6 bases to trimming and J lost 0 bases; unmatched junction nucleotides: 5. The CDR3 consists of 14 residues. The germline gives CDR1 MNHEY, CDR2 SVGAGI.